Shown below are 7 T cell receptor beta chains from a single sample sequenced in a study of early T cells in non-severe SARS-CoV-2 infection. TCRdb reprocessed the 5' RACE reads with MiXCR, giving one entry per CDR3 protein. The table includes more than 40,000 distinct CDR3 sequences, roughly 5.4% detected once. The source material was whole blood, sampled at baseline. The receptors were gathered from an adult who was a healthcare worker with PCR-confirmed SARS-CoV-2 infection or an uninfected control (not recorded which).

The chain joins TRBV9 to TRBJ2-1, with unresolved D. Germline V lookup: CDR1 SGDLS, CDR2 YYNGEE. V gave up 3 bases and J gave up 6 bases, with 4 bases separating them. The CDR3 runs to 11 residues. CDR3 in DNA: TGTGCCAGCAGCGGGGGCAATGAGCAGTTCTTC. It translates to CASSGGNEQFF.

Ten or more counts support this clonotype. This chain uses TRBV29-1 with TRBJ2-7; D is possibly TRBD1 (6 bases). The CDR3 runs 16 residues. Germline V lookup: CDR1 SQVTM, CDR2 ANQGSEA. V was trimmed by 7 bases and J by 3 bases, leaving 25 bases between them. CDR3 DNA sequence: TGCAGCGGAGTTGATTGGACAGCCCCTGGGGGCTACGAGCAGTACTTC. This gives the protein CSGVDWTAPGGYEQYF.

This clonotype was seen repeatedly, ten times or more. The rearrangement joins TRBV13 to TRBJ2-7, with 9 bases matching TRBD1. This CDR3 is built from 15 residues. Per germline, CDR1 PRHDT and CDR2 FYEKMQ (reference sequence). With 0 bases clipped from V and 3 bases from J, the junction kept 3 bases outside the gene matches. The DNA for the CDR3 is TGTGCCAGCAGCTTAGGTCGGGGACAGGGCTACGAGCAGTACTTC. Its translation is CASSLGRGQGYEQYF.

In this sample, this clonotype turned up a few times. This CDR3 is CASSLVGRTDSNQPQHF. The CDR3 DNA follows: TGTGCCAGCAGCTTAGTAGGCAGGACGGATAGCAATCAGCCCCAGCATTTT. The chain recombines TRBV7-8 with TRBJ1-5; D gene ambiguous. Per the germline V gene, CDR1 is SGHVS and CDR2 is FQNEAQ. The CDR3 sequence is 17 residues long. V gave up 1 base and J gave up 0 bases, with 13 bases separating them.

This clonotype occurred many times. The genes are TRBV19 and TRBJ1-5; 7 bases match TRBD1. Trimming cost V 7 bases and J 6 bases; bases outside gene matches: 3. CDR1 is LNHDA and CDR2 is SQIVND in the germline V gene (reference sequence). CDR3 length equals 12 residues. CDR3 region: CASNDRAQPQHF. The DNA for the CDR3 is TGTGCCAGTAACGACAGGGCTCAGCCCCAGCATTTT.

This clonotype came up many times. The chain links TRBV11-2 to TRBJ2-7, with 7 bases matching TRBD2. With V trimmed by 2 bases and J by 2 bases, 9 bases remained unmatched. Germline V CDR1 and CDR2: SGHAT, FQNNGV. This CDR3 is 16 amino acids long. This CDR3 reads CASSLLTGGAAYEQYF. The CDR3 bases are TGTGCCAGCAGCTTACTTACGGGGGGAGCGGCCTACGAGCAGTACTTC.

In this sample, this clonotype turned up many times. The V gene is TRBV6-5, the J gene TRBJ1-1; D is undetermined. The CDR3 loop spans 13 amino acids. CDR1 is MNHEY, CDR2 SVGAGI, per germline. The V gene lost 6 bases and the J gene lost 1 base, with 9 bases spanning the gap. CDR3 region: CASRDVRNTEAFF. As DNA, the CDR3 is TGTGCCAGCAGGGACGTTAGGAACACTGAAGCTTTCTTT.